These T cell receptor beta chains were read from a single sample in a study of shared clonotypes between healthy human individuals. The method was immunoSEQ multiplex PCR; TCRdb's version includes in-frame clones alone and lacks a portion of them. The sample lists a few hundred thousand clones; approximately 96% were seen once. Material: memory CD8+ T cells sorted from blood. The origin of the receptors is a man aged 25 to 45 in good health. Both conserved end residues are part of each CDR3. D genes are given only for firm matches. Clone size is not always given. Where it is, it says once, few, many or a class for expanded clones.

v_call,clone_size,j_call,d_call,cdr3_nt,cdr3_aa
TRBV4-2,-,TRBJ2-1,-,TGTGCCAGCAGCCTCCGGGTCTACAATGAGCAGTTCTTC,CASSLRVYNEQFF
TRBV11-2,-,TRBJ2-7,-,TGTGCCAGCAGCGGAGGTTCTATATCCTTCGAGCAGTACTTC,CASSGGSISFEQYF
TRBV6-1,few,TRBJ2-5,TRBD2,TGTGCCAGCACCTCGGGGGGGACCCAAGAGACCCAGTACTTC,CASTSGGTQETQYF
TRBV6-5,once,TRBJ1-1,TRBD1,TGTGCCAGCAGTCCCGACAGGGGTACTGAAGCTTTCTTT,CASSPDRGTEAFF
TRBV2,-,TRBJ2-7,-,TGTGCCAGCAGTGGGGGGGCCCAGGACAGGCCCTACGAGCAGTACTTC,CASSGGAQDRPYEQYF
TRBV28,-,TRBJ2-2,-,TGTGCCAGCAGTTTCCAACCCACAGGATCGCTGTTTTTT,CASSFQPTGSLFF
TRBV19,-,TRBJ2-7,-,TGTGCCAGTAGTATTGAGGGGCGCTCCAGCCACGAGCAGTACTTC,CASSIEGRSSHEQYF
TRBV2,-,TRBJ1-1,TRBD1,TGTGCCAGCAATAGCGACAGGGGCACTGAAGCTTTCTTT,CASNSDRGTEAFF
TRBV11-2,-,TRBJ1-4,-,TGTGCCAGCAGCTTTTGGACAGCTAATGAAAAACTGTTTTTT,CASSFWTANEKLFF
TRBV20-1,-,TRBJ2-1,-,TGCAGTGCTTACGACAATGAGCAGTTCTTC,CSAYDNEQFF
TRBV5-1,-,TRBJ1-1,TRBD1,TGCGCCAGCAGCTTAGGGACAGGGGGCGAAGAGGCTTTCTTT,CASSLGTGGEEAFF
TRBV5-1,-,TRBJ2-2,TRBD2,TGCGCCAGCAGCTCGATTGGGGGACTAGTAATCGGGGAGCTGTTTTTT,CASSSIGGLVIGELFF
TRBV5-1,-,TRBJ2-5,TRBD1,TGCGCCAGCAGCTGGAGGACAGGACAAGAGACCCAGTACTTC,CASSWRTGQETQYF
TRBV30,-,TRBJ2-7,TRBD1,TGTGCCTGGAGTTGGGACAGAGTCCTCTACGAGCAGTACTTC,CAWSWDRVLYEQYF
TRBV7-9,-,TRBJ2-3,TRBD2,TGTGCCAGCAGCCTTATTCCGGGACTAGCGGGAGGAGGTGATACGCAGTATTTT,CASSLIPGLAGGGDTQYF
TRBV27,once,TRBJ1-2,-,TGTGCCAGCAGTCAACAGGGCTTGGGTGGCTACACCTTC,CASSQQGLGGYTF
TRBV18,-,TRBJ2-7,TRBD1,TGTGCCAGCTCACCCGGGACAGGGGGCTCCTACGAGCAGTACTTC,CASSPGTGGSYEQYF
TRBV11-1,-,TRBJ2-1,-,TGTGCCAGCAGCTTCAGGGACCTCTACAATGAGCAGTTCTTC,CASSFRDLYNEQFF
TRBV12-1,once,TRBJ2-4,-,TGTGCCAGCACCAGAACTAGGAGGATAGCCAAAAACATTCAGTACTTC,CASTRTRRIAKNIQYF
TRBV5-4,-,TRBJ1-2,TRBD1,TGTGCCAGCAAGGGACAGAGCCAGACCTATGGCTACACCTTC,CASKGQSQTYGYTF
TRBV6-1,-,TRBJ2-1,-,TGTGCCAGCAGCCCAGCGCCCTCCTACAATGAGCAGTTCTTC,CASSPAPSYNEQFF
TRBV5-1,-,TRBJ2-1,TRBD1,TGCGCCAGCAGCTTGTTACAGGGGGCCTACAATGAGCAGTTCTTC,CASSLLQGAYNEQFF
TRBV30,-,TRBJ2-1,-,TGTGCCTGGAGTGTAAAAGCGGAAAATGAGCAGTTCTTC,CAWSVKAENEQFF